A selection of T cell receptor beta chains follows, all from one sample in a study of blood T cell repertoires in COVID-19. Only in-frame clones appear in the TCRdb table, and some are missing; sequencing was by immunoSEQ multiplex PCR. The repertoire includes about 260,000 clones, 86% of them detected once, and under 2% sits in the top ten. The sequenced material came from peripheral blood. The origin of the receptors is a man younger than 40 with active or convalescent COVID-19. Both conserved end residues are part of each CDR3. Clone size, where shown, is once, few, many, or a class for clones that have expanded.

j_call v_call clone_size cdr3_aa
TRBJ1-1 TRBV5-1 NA CASSLQGNTEAFF
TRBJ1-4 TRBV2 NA CASSEGQLNEKLFF
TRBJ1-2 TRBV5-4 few CASSLDWGDGYTF
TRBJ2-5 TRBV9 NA CASSVWGGTQYF
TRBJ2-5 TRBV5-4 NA CASSFRQETQYF
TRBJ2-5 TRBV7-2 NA CASSLVGAPPETQYF
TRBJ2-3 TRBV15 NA CATSRPPGYTQYF
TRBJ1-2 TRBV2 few CASSEQGTYGYTF
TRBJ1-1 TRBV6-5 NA CASSYGDRGEAFF
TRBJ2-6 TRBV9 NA CASTDSSGANVLTF
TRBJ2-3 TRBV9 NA CASSVSWARDTQYF
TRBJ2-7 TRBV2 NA CASRVEGANEQYF
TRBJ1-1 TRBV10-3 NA CAISERGADRTEAFF
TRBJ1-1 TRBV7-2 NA CASSLSSAANTEAFF
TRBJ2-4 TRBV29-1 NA CSVVGQLAKNIQYF
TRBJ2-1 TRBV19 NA CASSIAPTGFDLNEQFF
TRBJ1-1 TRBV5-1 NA CASSLALDRGTVTEAFF
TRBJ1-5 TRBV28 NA CASSLGQGFRQPQHF
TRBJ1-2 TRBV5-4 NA CASSLGGQGLNGYTF
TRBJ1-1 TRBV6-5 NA CASSIGQGMNTEAFF
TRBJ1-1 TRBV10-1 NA CASSRERGNTEAFF
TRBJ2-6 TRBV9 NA CASSVYTGANVLTF
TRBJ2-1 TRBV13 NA CASSLDNRGSYNEQFF
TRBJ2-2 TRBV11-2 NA CASSRLEGTNTGELFF
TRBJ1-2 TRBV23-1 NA CASSQSHRQGRYGYTF
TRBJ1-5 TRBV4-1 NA CASSQDGQYNQPQHF
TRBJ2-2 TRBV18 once CASSPQATGELFF
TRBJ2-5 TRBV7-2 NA CASSSETAGQGLRETQYF
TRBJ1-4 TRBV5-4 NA CASSMSGTGTTNEKLFF
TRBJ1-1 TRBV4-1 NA CASSQVTGQGNEAFF
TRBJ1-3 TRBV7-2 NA CASSPGDSSLGNTIYF
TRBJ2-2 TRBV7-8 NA CASSPTPTGGHTGELFF
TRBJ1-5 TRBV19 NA CASSPGGWGANQPQHF
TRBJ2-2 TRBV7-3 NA CASSPRSGGTGELFF
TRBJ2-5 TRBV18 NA CASSLTTSRTPGETQYF
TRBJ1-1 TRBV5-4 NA CASRPARAGWTEAFF
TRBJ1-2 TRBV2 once CASSVADTPHGYTF
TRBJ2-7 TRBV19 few CASSKRRTGTSYEQYF
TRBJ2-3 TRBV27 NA CASSLFKGGSTDTQYF
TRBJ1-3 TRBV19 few CASSPVWSAGNTIYF
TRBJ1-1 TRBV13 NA CASSSTGISSTEAFF
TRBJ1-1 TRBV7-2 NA CASSTQHMNTEAFF
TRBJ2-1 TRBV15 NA CATSRRGQEQFF
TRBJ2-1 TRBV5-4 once CASSLGERVYNEQFF
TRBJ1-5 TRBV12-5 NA CASGSGESRQPQHF
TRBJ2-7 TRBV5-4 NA CASTSRGGVEQYF
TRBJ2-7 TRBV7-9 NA CASSLMAGGSNEQYF
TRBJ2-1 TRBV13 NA CASSLGGSPNEQFF
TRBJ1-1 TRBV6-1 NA CASSELSYSSEAFF
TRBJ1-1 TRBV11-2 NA CASRSDQGGDTEAFF
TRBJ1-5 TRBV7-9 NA CASSLRGARQPQHF
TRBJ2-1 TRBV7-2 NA CASSSLLAGDLGNEQFF
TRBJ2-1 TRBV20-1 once CSASYSRGGLHEQFF
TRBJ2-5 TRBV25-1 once CASSEFLGWETQYF
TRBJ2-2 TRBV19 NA CASRLLQGSGELFF
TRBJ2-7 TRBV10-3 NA CAASRDRVDEQYF
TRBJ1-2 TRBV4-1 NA CASSPPAVLEGQGYGYTF